These 17 T cell receptor beta chains were sequenced from one sample in a study of T cells after yellow fever vaccination. Each CDR3 protein gets one entry after TCRdb re-called the 5' RACE reads with MiXCR. The table lists 450,000 to 550,000 distinct CDR3 sequences, 20% to 25% of them singletons. Source: PBMCs, taken roughly 20 days after the first yellow fever vaccination. The receptors derive from a man aged 18 to 29 who received the YFV17D yellow fever vaccine.

The chain carries TRBV12-3 or TRBV12-4 and TRBJ1-2, with unresolved D. The CDR3 loop spans 12 amino acids. V was pared by 0 bases and J by 6 bases, with 5 bases between. The CDR3 DNA sequence: TGTGCCAGCAGTTTAGCCCTGAATGGCTACACCTTC. This encodes CASSLALNGYTF.

This chain connects TRBV20-1 to TRBJ1-5; D is unresolved. Trimming removed 0 bases at V and 4 bases at J, with 10 bases between. There are 14 residues in the CDR3. Germline CDR1 DFQATT, CDR2 SNEGSKA (reference sequence). CDR3 sequence (DNA): TGCAGTGCTAGAGATAGCGGGGTAAATCAGCCCCAGCATTTT. This encodes CSARDSGVNQPQHF.

This clonotype showed up just a few times. This chain joins TRBV5-5 and TRBJ2-5; TRBD1 matches at 7 bases. Germline V gene data show CDR1 as SGHKS and CDR2 as YYEKEE (reference sequence). The CDR3 has 13 amino acids. After removal of 2 bases from V and 5 bases from J, the junction contained 3 bases not matched to a gene. CDR3 in amino acids: CASSFQGEETQYF. CDR3 DNA: TGTGCCAGCAGCTTCCAGGGGGAGGAGACCCAGTACTTC.

This chain uses TRBV4-1 with TRBJ1-1; the D gene is possibly TRBD1 (5 bases). Germline V gene data show CDR1 as MGHRA and CDR2 as YSYEKL. The CDR3 is 15 amino acids. The ends were cut back, 4 bases at V and 6 bases at J, with 18 bases in the middle. The CDR3: CASSLTRDPGAEAFF. CDR3 bases: TGCGCCAGCAGCCTAACCCGGGACCCCGGCGCTGAAGCTTTCTTT.

This clonotype has a handful of counts. The chain employs TRBV19 and TRBJ2-5, with 10 bases aligning to TRBD2. Trimming cost V 8 bases and J 5 bases; bases outside gene matches: 11. The CDR3 has 15 residues. From germline, CDR1 is LNHDA and CDR2 SQIVND (reference sequence). This CDR3 is CASSGLAGAWETQYF. CDR3 DNA: TGTGCCAGTTCGGGGCTAGCGGGGGCGTGGGAGACCCAGTACTTC.

The chain employs TRBV19 and TRBJ2-5; D is unresolved. The ends were cut back, 1 base at V and 1 base at J, with 4 bases in the middle. CDR3 size: 13 residues. Germline CDR1 and CDR2: LNHDA and SQIVND (reference sequence). CDR3 sequence: CASSIGVQETQYF. The CDR3 nucleotides read TGTGCCAGTAGTATAGGAGTCCAAGAGACCCAGTACTTC.

This clonotype was picked up a small number of times. The chain employs TRBV2 and TRBJ1-1, with 9 bases that match TRBD1. V gave up 3 bases and J gave up 9 bases; unmatched junction bases: 8. The CDR3 length is 14 residues. Germline-derived CDR1 and CDR2 are SNHLY and FYNNEI. CDR3 nucleotides: TGTGCCAGCAGTGAGCCCGACAGGGGGGTTCAAGCTTTCTTT. Translated, it gives CASSEPDRGVQAFF.

A few counts support this clonotype. V gene TRBV12-3 or TRBV12-4 combines with J gene TRBJ2-3; D may correspond to TRBD1 or TRBD2 (5 bases each). The germline V and J ends were trimmed by 5 bases and 6 bases, with 12 bases remaining between them. The CDR3 is 13 residues long. Written as DNA, the CDR3 is TGTGCCAGCAGTGGGACCGATGCCGATACGCAGTATTTT. Residues: CASSGTDADTQYF.

There are a few counts of this clonotype. The chain uses TRBV14 and TRBJ1-4, with D possibly TRBD1 on 5 matching bases. This CDR3 has 14 residues. Trimming left V 3 bases short and J 8 bases short, with 13 bases between. From germline, CDR1 is SGHDN and CDR2 FVKESK. CDR3 residues: CASSHSTDFEKLFF. CDR3 DNA sequence: TGTGCCAGCAGCCACTCGACAGATTTCGAAAAACTGTTTTTT.

The chain joins TRBV20-1 to TRBJ2-3; D remains ambiguous. V lost 0 bases and J lost 2, with 12 bases in between. Germline V gives CDR1 DFQATT, CDR2 SNEGSKA (reference sequence). There are 15 residues in the CDR3. The CDR3 region is CSARDAVGNTDTQYF. For the CDR3, the DNA is TGCAGTGCTAGAGACGCCGTGGGAAACACAGATACGCAGTATTTT.

The chain couples TRBV2 to TRBJ2-3; TRBD2 might be the D (7 bases). The CDR3 is made up of 14 amino acids. Germline CDR1 reads SNHLY; CDR2 reads FYNNEI. V was cut by 11 bases and J by 0 bases, with 15 bases left in between. CDR3 amino acids: CAGGASASTDTQYF. The CDR3 nucleotides read TGTGCCGGGGGGGCGTCAGCGAGCACAGATACGCAGTATTTT. The variable domain in full, with the rest retrieved from reference TRBV2 and TRBJ2-3, is EPEVTQTPSHQVTQMGQEVILRCVPISNHLYFYWYRQILGQKVEFLVSFYNNEISEKSEIFDDQFSVERPDGSNFTLKIRSTKLEDSAMYFCAGGASASTDTQYFGPGTRLTVL.

The V gene is TRBV5-1, the J gene TRBJ1-6; D not certain. CDR3 length equals 17 residues. Trimming cost V 0 bases and J 0 bases, with 10 bases left between them. Germline CDR1 and CDR2: SGHRS and YFSETQ. The CDR3 reads CASSLVPQLSYNSPLHF. In DNA, the CDR3 is TGCGCCAGCAGCTTGGTTCCCCAACTCTCCTATAATTCACCCCTCCACTTT.

The gene calls are TRBV7-2 and TRBJ1-1; D remains ambiguous. CDR3 length equals 13 residues. V lost 2 bases, J lost 6 bases, and 10 bases lay in between. The V gene's germline CDR1 is SGHTA and CDR2 FQGNSA. CDR3 in amino acids: CASSLRIYPEAFF. The CDR3, as DNA: TGTGCCAGCAGCTTAAGGATTTATCCTGAAGCTTTCTTT.

This clonotype was picked up a small number of times. This chain connects TRBV6-1 to TRBJ1-1, with 8 bases identical to TRBD1. The CDR3 covers 15 residues. Trimming at V came to 6 bases and at J to 1 base, leaving 7 bases not matched to a gene. CDR1 is MNHNS, CDR2 SASEGT, per germline. In DNA, the CDR3 is TGTGCCAGCAGAGAGGACAGGGCGAAGAACACTGAAGCTTTCTTT. It encodes CASREDRAKNTEAFF.

This clonotype has more than one count but fewer than ten. V gene TRBV10-2 combines with J gene TRBJ2-3; D remains unclear. Trimming pared 4 bases from V and 2 bases from J, leaving 10 bases between. The CDR3 consists of 14 residues. Per the germline V gene, CDR1 is WSHSY and CDR2 is SAAADI. The CDR3: CASSVGILTDTQYF. The CDR3 DNA is TGCGCCAGCAGTGTTGGCATTCTCACAGATACGCAGTATTTT.

In its sample, this clonotype was seen a few times. V usage is TRBV7-9 and J usage is TRBJ2-1; D tentatively reads TRBD1 or TRBD2 (5 bases each). CDR1 is SEHNR and CDR2 is FQNEAQ in the germline V gene (reference sequence). V was clipped by 5 bases and J by 7 bases, with 24 bases between them. This CDR3 comprises 17 residues. The DNA for the CDR3 is TGTGCCAGCAGCCCCCGCGGATACCAGGGACCGCGAAATGAGCAGTTCTTC. This encodes CASSPRGYQGPRNEQFF.

This clonotype was seen more than once but under ten times. The chain uses TRBV5-1 and TRBJ2-1; perhaps D is TRBD1 or TRBD2 (5 bases each). The CDR3 has 15 residues. CDR1 SGHRS and CDR2 YFSETQ come from the germline V gene. Trimming stripped 5 bases from V and 1 base from J, with 13 bases between. CDR3 coding DNA: TGCGCCAGCAGACCCGGGACCGCGTCCTACAATGAGCAGTTCTTC. Translating it yields CASRPGTASYNEQFF.